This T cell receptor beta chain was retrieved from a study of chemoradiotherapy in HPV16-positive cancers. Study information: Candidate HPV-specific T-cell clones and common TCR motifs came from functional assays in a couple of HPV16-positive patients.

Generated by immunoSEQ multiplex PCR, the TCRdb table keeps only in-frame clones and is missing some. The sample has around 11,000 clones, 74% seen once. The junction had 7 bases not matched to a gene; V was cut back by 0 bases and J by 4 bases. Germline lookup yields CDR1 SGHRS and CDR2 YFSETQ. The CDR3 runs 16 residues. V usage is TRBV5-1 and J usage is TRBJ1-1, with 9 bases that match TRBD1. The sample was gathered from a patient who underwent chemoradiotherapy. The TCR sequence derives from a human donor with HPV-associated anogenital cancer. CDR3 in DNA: TGCGCCAGCAGCTTGGACAGGGGGCGCGGGGGCACTGAAGCTTTCTTT. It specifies CASSLDRGRGGTEAFF.